The entry below gives a single T cell receptor beta chain sequence along with its context. Its antigen is currently unknown. One junction end disagrees with the germline gene, perhaps due to a read error. The source of the sample is a study of T cell repertoires in cytomegalovirus infection. TCRdb reprocessed the reads via MiXCR and lists one record per CDR3 protein. The table lists a few hundred thousand distinct CDR3 sequences, about 42% of them singletons, with around 45% in the top ten. The CDR3 totals 14 residues. The V gene's germline CDR1 is MNHEY and CDR2 SMNVEV (reference sequence). Study-wide results and caveats: Cumulated frequencies of public TCR beta families served to identify carriers of CMV plus the relevant HLA.

The sample was cultured PBMCs, taken from culture after CMV antigen stimulation. The clonotype was recovered from a human donor in good health (CMV status not recorded). Some clones in this sample may be carry-over from other donors' samples. The rearrangement uses TRBV27 and TRBJ2-1; D remains unclear. CDR3 nucleotides: TGTGCCAGCAGGAGATTCAAGGATAGTAATGAGCGGTTCTTC. Its translation: CASRRFKDSNERFF.